The present T cell receptor beta chain was sequenced within a study of T cells in Graves' hyperthyroidism and ophthalmopathy. This CDR3 region has 14 residues. Trimming cost V 6 bases and J 4 bases; bases outside gene matches: 5. Germline loops: CDR1 SNHLY, CDR2 FYNNEI. Amplified regions were TCR beta CDR3 sequences from RNA transcripts. In the first-round RT-PCR of the TCR CDR3, the HTBI primer set was used. TCRdb independently ran MiXCR on the multiplex PCR reads; one entry per CDR3 protein. The sample gives about 400,000 distinct CDR3 sequences, 11% to 15% of which show up once; under 30% is in the top ten. The authors took PBMCs from 8.5 to 10 ml fresh peripheral blood. This clonotype was detected many times. Its antigen is unidentified. Overall study results and limits: Most clonotypes expanded in thyroid above 0.001 were likewise present in blood. A model of 13 V-J features distinguished ophthalmopathy from stable hyperthyroidism. The model made its ophthalmopathy prediction, and onset followed a median around 6.5 months later.

This sequence joins TRBV2 and TRBJ2-5; 10 bases line up with TRBD2. This TCR was sampled from a man between 50 and 59 years old with Graves' ophthalmopathy. The sequencing input was blood. The CDR3, as DNA: TGTGCCAGCAGGCGGCTAGCGGGAGTAGAGACCCAGTACTTC. Translated: CASRRLAGVETQYF.